Listed below are T cell receptor beta chains from one sample, sequenced in a study of shared clonotypes between healthy human individuals. Clones were read by immunoSEQ multiplex PCR, and TCRdb kept only the in-frame ones, dropping some. This table has under 700,000 clones, around 95% appearing once. The sample taken for sequencing was naive CD8+ T cells sorted from blood. The receptor set was obtained from a woman in her thirties in good health. Both conserved end residues are part of each CDR3. Each record gives: J gene, D gene, V gene, CDR3 DNA, CDR3 protein. A D gene is named only where the DNA matches it firmly.

J gene: TRBJ1-4
D gene: TRBD1
V gene: TRBV7-2
CDR3 DNA: TGTGCCAGCAGCGGAGGGACAGGGGTCTTTAATGAAAAACTGTTTTTT
CDR3 protein: CASSGGTGVFNEKLFF

J gene: TRBJ2-2
D gene: -
V gene: TRBV27
CDR3 DNA: TGTGCCAGCAGTTTATGGGAGGCCGGGGAGCTGTTTTTT
CDR3 protein: CASSLWEAGELFF

J gene: TRBJ2-1
D gene: TRBD2
V gene: TRBV27
CDR3 DNA: TGTGCCAGCAGCCACACTAGCGGTGAGCAGTTCTTC
CDR3 protein: CASSHTSGEQFF

J gene: TRBJ2-1
D gene: TRBD2
V gene: TRBV7-9
CDR3 DNA: TGTGCCAGCAGCTCCGGGACTAGGGGAATCTACAACAATGAGCAGTTCTTC
CDR3 protein: CASSSGTRGIYNNEQFF

J gene: TRBJ2-3
D gene: -
V gene: TRBV4-1
CDR3 DNA: TGCGCCAGCAGCCAGGCTGACATCACAGATACGCAGTATTTT
CDR3 protein: CASSQADITDTQYF

J gene: TRBJ2-1
D gene: -
V gene: TRBV4-1
CDR3 DNA: TGCGCCAGCAGCCAAGGTCTCTGGACAGCAAACAATGAGCAGTTCTTC
CDR3 protein: CASSQGLWTANNEQFF

J gene: TRBJ1-1
D gene: -
V gene: TRBV5-5
CDR3 DNA: TGTGCCAGCACCCAAAGTTTATGGGACCCCGTGGATGAAGCTTTCTTT
CDR3 protein: CASTQSLWDPVDEAFF

J gene: TRBJ1-2
D gene: TRBD1
V gene: TRBV7-9
CDR3 DNA: TGTGCCAGCAGCTTAGAGGCAGGGGGCTTGAGTGGCTACACCTTC
CDR3 protein: CASSLEAGGLSGYTF

J gene: TRBJ2-7
D gene: TRBD1
V gene: TRBV7-9
CDR3 DNA: TGTGCCAGCAGCCGCACAGGGGGCTCTTTTTACGAGCAGTACTTC
CDR3 protein: CASSRTGGSFYEQYF

J gene: TRBJ2-7
D gene: -
V gene: TRBV15
CDR3 DNA: TGTGCCACCAACCAGGGTGGCAACTCCTACGAGCAGTACTTC
CDR3 protein: CATNQGGNSYEQYF

J gene: TRBJ1-1
D gene: -
V gene: TRBV27
CDR3 DNA: TGTGCCAGCAGTAAGCAGGGCCTTAACACTGAAGCTTTCTTT
CDR3 protein: CASSKQGLNTEAFF

J gene: TRBJ2-1
D gene: TRBD2
V gene: TRBV7-9
CDR3 DNA: TGTGCCAGCAGCTCCCCGGGACTAGTGATATATGAGCAGTTCTTC
CDR3 protein: CASSSPGLVIYEQFF